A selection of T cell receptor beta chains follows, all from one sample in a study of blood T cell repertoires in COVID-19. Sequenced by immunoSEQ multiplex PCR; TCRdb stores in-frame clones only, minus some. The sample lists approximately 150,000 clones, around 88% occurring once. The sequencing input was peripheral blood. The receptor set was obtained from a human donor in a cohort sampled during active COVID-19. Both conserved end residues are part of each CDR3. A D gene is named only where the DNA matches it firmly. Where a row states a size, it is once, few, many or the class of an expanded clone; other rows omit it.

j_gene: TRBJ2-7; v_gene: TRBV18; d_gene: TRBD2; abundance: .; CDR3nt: TGTGCCAGCTCAAGAGGACTAGCGGGACCCATTCAGGAGCAGTACTTC; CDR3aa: CASSRGLAGPIQEQYF
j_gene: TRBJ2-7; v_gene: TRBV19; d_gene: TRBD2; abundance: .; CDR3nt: TGTGCCAGTAGTATCACTAGCGGGGGGTATGAGCAGTACTTC; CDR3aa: CASSITSGGYEQYF
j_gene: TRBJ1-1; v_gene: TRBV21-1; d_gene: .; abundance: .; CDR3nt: TGTGCCAGCAGACGGGGAGGTAGAGCTGAAGCTTTCTTT; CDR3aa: CASRRGGRAEAFF
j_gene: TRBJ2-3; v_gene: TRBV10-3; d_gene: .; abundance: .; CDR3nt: TGTGCCATCCGCGGGACCGGCGGCACAGATACGCAGTATTTT; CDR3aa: CAIRGTGGTDTQYF
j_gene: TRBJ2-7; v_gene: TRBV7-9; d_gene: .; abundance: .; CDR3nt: TGTGCCAGCAGCTTGAGCGGTGAGCAGTACTTC; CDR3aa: CASSLSGEQYF
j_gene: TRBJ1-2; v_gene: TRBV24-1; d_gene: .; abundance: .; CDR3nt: TGTGCCACCAGTGGTTCCCGAGGGGGACGTAGAGGCTACACCTTC; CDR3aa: CATSGSRGGRRGYTF
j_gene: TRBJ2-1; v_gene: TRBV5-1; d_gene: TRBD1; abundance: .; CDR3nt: TGCGCCAGCAGCGAACGGACAGGGGGTCCTAATCGGCAAATTGATGAGCAGTTCTTC; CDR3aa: CASSERTGGPNRQIDEQFF
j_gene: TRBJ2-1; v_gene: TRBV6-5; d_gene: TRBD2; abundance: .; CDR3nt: TGTGCCAGCAGGGACTTCCTAGCGGGAGTATTTGAGCAGTTCTTC; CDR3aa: CASRDFLAGVFEQFF
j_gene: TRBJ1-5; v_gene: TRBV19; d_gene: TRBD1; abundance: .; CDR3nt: TGTGCCAGTAGTATAGGTCAGGGGGCGCCCCAGCCCCAGCATTTT; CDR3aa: CASSIGQGAPQPQHF
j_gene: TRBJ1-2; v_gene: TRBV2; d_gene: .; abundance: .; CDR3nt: TGTGCCAGCAGCACCCCGACAGAGAACTATGGCTACACCTTC; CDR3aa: CASSTPTENYGYTF
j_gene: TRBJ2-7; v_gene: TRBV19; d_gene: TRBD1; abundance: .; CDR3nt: TGTGCCAGTAGTAACCCGGGACAGGGGGCATCCTACGAGCAGTACTTC; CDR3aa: CASSNPGQGASYEQYF
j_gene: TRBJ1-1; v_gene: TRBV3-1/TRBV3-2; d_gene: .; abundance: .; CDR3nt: TGTGCCAGCAGCCAAGAGGATTGGGGGGGGCGAACTGAAGCTTTCTTT; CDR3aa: CASSQEDWGGRTEAFF
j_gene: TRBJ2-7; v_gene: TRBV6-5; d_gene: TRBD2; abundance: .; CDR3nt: TGTGCCAGCAGTTACTCGGCGGGGGGCGCGGAGTACTTC; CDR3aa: CASSYSAGGAEYF
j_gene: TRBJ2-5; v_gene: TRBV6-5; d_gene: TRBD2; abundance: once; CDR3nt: TGTGCCAGCAGTTACTCGTTGCGGGGGGGGACCCAGTACTTC; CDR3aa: CASSYSLRGGTQYF
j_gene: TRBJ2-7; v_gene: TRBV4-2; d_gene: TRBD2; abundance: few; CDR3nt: TGTGCCAGCAGCCAAGCCACGGGACTACCCTACGAGCAGTACTTC; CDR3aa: CASSQATGLPYEQYF
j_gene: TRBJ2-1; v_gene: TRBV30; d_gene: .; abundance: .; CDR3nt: TGTGCCTGGAGTGTACAGGCGGGGACCCTTTACAATGAGCAGTTCTTC; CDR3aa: CAWSVQAGTLYNEQFF
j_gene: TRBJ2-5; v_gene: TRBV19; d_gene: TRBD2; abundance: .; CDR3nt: TGTGCCAGTATATCAGGACTAGCGGTTCAAGAGACCCAGTACTTC; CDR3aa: CASISGLAVQETQYF
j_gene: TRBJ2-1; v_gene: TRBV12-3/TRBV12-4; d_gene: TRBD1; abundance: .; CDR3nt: TGTGCCAGCAGACCTACAGGGGACCCTGAGCAGTTCTTC; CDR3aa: CASRPTGDPEQFF
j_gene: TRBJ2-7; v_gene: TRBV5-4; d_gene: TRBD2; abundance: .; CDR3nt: TGTGCCAGCAGCTTCCGGACTAGCGGGAGGGGTTACGAGCAGTACTTC; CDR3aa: CASSFRTSGRGYEQYF